What follows are 14 T cell receptor beta chains derived from one specimen sequenced in a study of T cell repertoires in cytomegalovirus infection. TCRdb used MiXCR to reprocess the reads, holding one entry per CDR3 protein. The sample consists of about 400,000 distinct CDR3 sequences, approximately 18% of them appearing once. What was sequenced was PBMCs. These receptors came from a human donor in good health (CMV status not recorded). Some clones in this sample may be carry-over from other donors' samples.

The gene calls are TRBV7-8 and TRBJ2-3; D might be TRBD1 (5 bases). Germline CDR1 and CDR2: SGHVS and FQNEAQ. The CDR3 extends over 13 amino acids. V was trimmed by 4 bases and J by 8 bases, leaving 13 bases between them. CDR3 nucleotide sequence: TGTGCCAGCAGCTACCGACAGACTGCTACGCAGTATTTT. It yields the protein CASSYRQTATQYF. Looking up the rest from reference TRBV7-8 and TRBJ2-3 gives the full variable domain: GAGVSQSPRYKVAKRGQDVALRCDPISGHVSLFWYQQALGQGPEFLTYFQNEAQLDKSGLPSDRFFAERPEGSVSTLKIQRTQQEDSAVYLCASSYRQTATQYFGPGTRLTVL.

V is TRBV15 and J is TRBJ2-7, with D maybe TRBD1 (5 bases). Trimming cost V 1 base and J 2 bases, with 12 bases left between them. The CDR3 has 15 amino acids. Per the germline V gene, CDR1 is LNHNV and CDR2 is YYDKDF (reference sequence). CDR3 sequence reads: CATSRGWTSAYEQYF. For the CDR3, the DNA is TGTGCCACCAGCAGAGGGTGGACAAGCGCCTACGAGCAGTACTTC.

There are a few counts of this clonotype. The chain links TRBV12-3 or TRBV12-4 to TRBJ2-7, with TRBD2 as a possible D gene (5 bases). The CDR3 is 13 amino acids. Deletions cut 0 bases from V and 7 bases from J, with 10 bases between. The DNA of the CDR3 is TGTGCCAGCAGTTTAGCGGCCGGGGTGGAGCAGTACTTC. The encoded protein is CASSLAAGVEQYF.

This clonotype has a count of ten or more. The V call is TRBV6-6, the J call TRBJ2-7; TRBD1 matches 7 bases. The V gene end was trimmed by 6 bases and the J gene end by 2 bases; junction bases not matched to a gene: 7. Germline V gene data show CDR1 as MNHNY and CDR2 as SVGAGI (reference sequence). This CDR3 has 14 residues. The CDR3 bases are TGTGCCAGCAGCCCGAGGGACAGAGCCTACGAGCAGTACTTC. It codes for CASSPRDRAYEQYF.

This clonotype was observed a handful of times. The chain couples TRBV3-1 to TRBJ2-7, with TRBD2 matching 11 bases. The CDR3 loop spans 15 amino acids. CDR1 LGHDT and CDR2 YNNKEL come from the germline V gene (reference sequence). Trimming removed 3 bases from V and 3 bases from J; junction bases left unmatched: 4. CDR3 protein: CASSQRLAGFYEQYF. The CDR3 bases are TGTGCCAGCAGCCAGAGACTAGCGGGGTTCTACGAGCAGTACTTC.

The CDR3 coding sequence is TGTGCCATCAGTGGGACTAGCGGGAGGGAAGGAGAGCAGTTCTTC. Protein sequence: CAISGTSGREGEQFF. This chain links TRBV10-3 with TRBJ2-1, with 15 bases identical to TRBD2. Per germline, CDR1 ENHRY and CDR2 SYGVKD. This CDR3 contains 15 residues. Trimming cost V 4 bases and J 10 bases; bases outside gene matches: 5.

This clonotype was seen repeatedly, ten times or more. This sequence joins TRBV6-2 or TRBV6-3 and TRBJ2-1; 7 nucleotides line up with TRBD2. The CDR3 totals 18 residues. With V trimmed by 0 bases and J by 10 bases, 18 bases remained unmatched. CDR1 and CDR2 from the germline V gene are MNHEY and SVGEGT. Written as DNA, the CDR3 is TGTGCCAGCAGTTACTCTTTCGCGTGGGAGGGCCGGAGAAAGGAGCAGTTCTTC. Its translation: CASSYSFAWEGRRKEQFF.

The chain uses TRBV28 and TRBJ2-7; D is undetermined. Looked up from germline, CDR1 is MDHEN and CDR2 is SYDVKM. There are 14 residues in the CDR3. V was pared by 1 base and J by 2 bases, with 9 bases between. DNA for the CDR3: TGTGCCAGCAGTTTATATCTGAGGCCCTACGAGCAGTACTTC. Protein: CASSLYLRPYEQYF.

The chain uses TRBV2 and TRBJ2-3; D might be TRBD2 (5 bases). The germline V gene encodes CDR1 SNHLY and CDR2 FYNNEI. The CDR3 sequence is 14 residues long. The V and J ends lost 7 bases and 2 bases respectively, with 13 bases between them. The CDR3 region is CASTEPGYTDTQYF. The CDR3 DNA follows: TGTGCCAGCACCGAACCGGGGTACACAGATACGCAGTATTTT.

In its sample, this clonotype was seen a few times. V and J are TRBV11-2 and TRBJ2-1, with unresolved D. Germline CDR1 reads SGHAT; CDR2 reads FQNNGV. The CDR3 is 15 amino acids. V shed 5 bases and J shed 0 bases, with 11 bases lying between them. In DNA, the CDR3 is TGTGCCAGCAGCCTCGACCCGGGCTCCTACAATGAGCAGTTCTTC. It yields the protein CASSLDPGSYNEQFF.

The CDR3 DNA follows: TGTGCCATCAGTGAGCCTCCGGGACTAGAGAACAATGAGCAGTTCTTC. Translation gives CAISEPPGLENNEQFF. The gene calls are TRBV10-3 and TRBJ2-1; TRBD2 agrees at 8 bases. Germline CDR1 reads ENHRY; CDR2 reads SYGVKD. The CDR3 covers 16 residues. The V and J ends lost 2 bases and 5 bases, in that order; junction bases with no gene match: 8.

The rearrangement links TRBV28 to TRBJ2-7, with D tentatively TRBD1 (5 bases). The germline gives CDR1 MDHEN, CDR2 SYDVKM. The ends were cut back, 6 bases at V and 5 bases at J, with 14 bases in the middle. The CDR3 is made up of 13 amino acids. The CDR3 coding sequence is TGTGCCAGCAGGGGGCCCCTAATGGACGAGCAGTACTTC. Amino acid sequence: CASRGPLMDEQYF. Together with reference TRBV28 and TRBJ2-7, the CDR3 gives the full variable domain: DVKVTQSSRYLVKRTGEKVFLECVQDMDHENMFWYRQDPGLGLRLIYFSYDVKMKEKGDIPEGYSVSREKKERFSLILESASTNQTSMYLCASRGPLMDEQYFGPGTRLTVT.

Many counts were recorded for this clonotype. This rearrangement joins TRBV12-3 or TRBV12-4 to TRBJ1-5, with a tentative D call TRBD1 (5 bases). V gave up 5 bases and J gave up 0 bases, with 17 bases separating them. The CDR3 is 17 residues long. CDR3 sequence (DNA): TGTGCCAGCAGTCCCCCACGGGGGGTCATTAGCAATCAGCCCCAGCATTTT. Translating gives CASSPPRGVISNQPQHF.

The chain joins TRBV7-2 to TRBJ1-3; 7 positions match TRBD1. Germline V CDR1 and CDR2: SGHTA, FQGNSA. The CDR3 length is 16 residues. The trim removed 7 bases at V and 2 bases at J, leaving 11 bases unmatched. CDR3 sequence (DNA): TGTGCCAGCACCTACGACAGGGCAAATACTGGAAACACCATATATTTT. Residues: CASTYDRANTGNTIYF.